Listed below are T cell receptor beta chains from one sample, sequenced in a study of cytomegalovirus exposure and HLA in healthy donors. Repertoires were generated with immunoSEQ multiplex PCR, while TCRdb's copy carries only in-frame clones and drops some. The sample records under 100,000 clones, around four fifths being singletons. The specimen was PBMCs. The receptors were sampled from a boy between 5 and 17 years old in good health and CMV-seronegative. Each CDR3 is given with its conserved first and last residue. The order of the fields is CDR3 DNA, CDR3 protein, D gene, V gene, J gene, clone size. A D gene is named only where the DNA matches it firmly. Expanded clones are given a class, and other clones once, few, many or no size at all.

TGCGCCAGCAGCCATGGGACAGGGGCCAAGGCCCCGAACACCGGGGAGCTGTTTTTT	CASSHGTGAKAPNTGELFF	TRBD1	TRBV4-3	TRBJ2-2	-
TGTGCCAGCCACGACAGGGTTGGTGGCTACACCTTC	CASHDRVGGYTF	TRBD1	TRBV9	TRBJ1-2	-
TGTGCCAGCAGCCAATTCGAACAATCTCAGGAGCAGTACTTC	CASSQFEQSQEQYF	-	TRBV4-2	TRBJ2-7	-
TGTGCCAGCAGTGAACGACCCCAGGACGGGGAGCTGTTTTTT	CASSERPQDGELFF	-	TRBV25-1	TRBJ2-2	few
TGTGCCAGCAGCGTTGGAGTAGGTTCACCCCTCCACTTT	CASSVGVGSPLHF	-	TRBV5-6	TRBJ1-6	-
TGTGCCAGCAGTGACGGCTATGGCTACACCTTC	CASSDGYGYTF	-	TRBV25-1	TRBJ1-2	-
TGTGCCAGCAGCGCCACAGGACAGGGTCCCAACGTCCTGACTTTC	CASSATGQGPNVLTF	TRBD1	TRBV6-5	TRBJ2-6	once
TGCGCCAGCAGCCAACAGGGCTTCGTAGGCTACACCTTC	CASSQQGFVGYTF	-	TRBV4-1	TRBJ1-2	-
TGTGCCAGCAGCCCTAGCGGGAGGACAGATACGCAGTATTTT	CASSPSGRTDTQYF	TRBD2	TRBV5-4	TRBJ2-3	-
TGCGCCAGCAGCCACGATACAGGGTCGGGGGAAAAACTGTTTTTT	CASSHDTGSGEKLFF	-	TRBV4-3	TRBJ1-4	few
TGCGCCAGCAGTGCCCGCGGCGGATATGGCTACACCTTC	CASSARGGYGYTF	-	TRBV10-2	TRBJ1-2	few
TGTGCCAGCAGCCCCAGTCCTAACTATGGCTACACCTTC	CASSPSPNYGYTF	-	TRBV7-8	TRBJ1-2	once
TGTGCCAGCAGCTTAGTTGGCTCCACGGGAGTTTACAATGAGCAGTTCTTC	CASSLVGSTGVYNEQFF	-	TRBV7-9	TRBJ2-1	-